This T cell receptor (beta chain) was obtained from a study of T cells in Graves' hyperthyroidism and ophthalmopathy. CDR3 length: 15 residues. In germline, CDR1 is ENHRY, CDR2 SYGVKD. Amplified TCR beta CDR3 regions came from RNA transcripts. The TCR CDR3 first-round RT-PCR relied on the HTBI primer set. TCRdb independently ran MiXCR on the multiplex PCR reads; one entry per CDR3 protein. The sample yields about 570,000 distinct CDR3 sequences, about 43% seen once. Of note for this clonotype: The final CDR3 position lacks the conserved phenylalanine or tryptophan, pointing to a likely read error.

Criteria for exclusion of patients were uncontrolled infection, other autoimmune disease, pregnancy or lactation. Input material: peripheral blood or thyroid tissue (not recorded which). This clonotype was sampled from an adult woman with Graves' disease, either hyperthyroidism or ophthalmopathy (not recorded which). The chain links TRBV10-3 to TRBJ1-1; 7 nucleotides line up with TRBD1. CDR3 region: CASSLRPGGSTEAFL. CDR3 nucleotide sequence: TGTGCCAGCAGTTTACGTCCAGGGGGGTCGACTGAAGCTTTCCTT.